This entry lists 19 T cell receptor beta chains sequenced from one sample in a study of blood T cell repertoires in COVID-19. Assay used: immunoSEQ multiplex PCR; TCRdb lists only in-frame clones, some missing. The sample lists around 250,000 clones; 65% to 90% were seen once. The sequenced material came from PBMCs or T cells enriched from blood (not recorded which). All receptors derive from a woman aged 50 to 60 with acute COVID-19.

This sequence joins TRBV19 and TRBJ2-2, with 8 positions matching TRBD1. The germline gives CDR1 LNHDA, CDR2 SQIVND (reference sequence). The V segment lost 7 bases and the J segment 4 bases; nucleotides outside the gene matches: 8. The CDR3 is 15 residues long. The DNA of the CDR3 is TGTGCCAGTAAAACGACAGGGGTGGGCACCGGGGAGCTGTTTTTT. Its protein product is CASKTTGVGTGELFF.

The chain employs TRBV7-2 and TRBJ1-1; D remains ambiguous. Germline V gene sequence: CDR1 SGHTA, CDR2 FQGNSA. Trimming pared 6 bases from V and 0 bases from J, leaving 8 bases between. CDR3 length: 13 amino acids. The CDR3 sequence: CASSRSMNTEAFF. CDR3 sequence (DNA): TGTGCCAGCAGTAGAAGTATGAACACTGAAGCTTTCTTT.

The V call is TRBV7-6, the J call TRBJ2-1; D may be TRBD2 (6 bases). V was pared by 0 bases and J by 0 bases, with 9 bases between. Per germline, CDR1 SGHVS and CDR2 FNYEAQ. The CDR3 covers 16 residues. In DNA form, the CDR3 reads TGTGCCAGCAGCTTAGCCTCGGGGGTCTCCTACAATGAGCAGTTCTTC. Amino acids: CASSLASGVSYNEQFF.

V gene TRBV12-3 or TRBV12-4 combines with J gene TRBJ2-7; D perhaps matches TRBD1 (5 bases). The CDR3 is made up of 13 amino acids. V lost 6 bases, J lost 3 bases, and 12 bases lay in between. In nucleotides, the CDR3 is TGTGCCAGCAGCCTGGGGCTTGACTACGAGCAGTACTTC. Amino acid sequence: CASSLGLDYEQYF.

This clone was detected a few times. The sample holds other DNA sequences that translate to the same CDR3. The rearrangement joins TRBV29-1 to TRBJ1-2; the D is unclear. The V end lost 2 bases, the J end lost 4 bases, and 5 bases lay between the germline ends. The V gene's germline CDR1 is SQVTM and CDR2 ANQGSEA. CDR3 length: 11 amino acids. The CDR3 is CSVESSYGYTF. In DNA, the CDR3 is TGCAGCGTTGAATCCTCCTATGGCTACACCTTC.

Notes on this clone: Other DNA variants within this sample encode the same CDR3. The chain uses TRBV14 and TRBJ1-2, with D tentatively TRBD1 (6 bases). The CDR3 is made up of 13 amino acids. V lost 6 bases, J lost 2 bases, and 10 bases lay in between. Germline CDR1 and CDR2: SGHDN and FVKESK. CDR3 residues: CASSQGQNYGYTF. The CDR3 DNA follows: TGTGCCAGCAGTCAGGGGCAGAACTATGGCTACACCTTC.

J is TRBJ1-1 and V is TRBV5-1; the D gene is possibly TRBD1 (6 bases). Per the germline V gene, CDR1 is SGHRS and CDR2 is YFSETQ. The CDR3 sequence is 16 residues long. V dropped 0 bases and J dropped 0 bases, with 12 bases sitting between them. CDR3 sequence (DNA): TGCGCCAGCAGCTTGGAGGAGACAGGATTGAACACTGAAGCTTTCTTT. Protein sequence: CASSLEETGLNTEAFF. The full variable domain, in which reference TRBV5-1 and TRBJ1-1 provide the parts outside the CDR3, is KAGVTQTPRYLIKTRGQQVTLSCSPISGHRSVSWYQQTPGQGLQFLFEYFSETQRNKGNFPGRFSGRQFSNSRSEMNVSTLELGDSALYLCASSLEETGLNTEAFFGQGTRLTVV.

CDR3 region: CASSYHRDTGELFF. The CDR3 nucleotides read TGTGCCAGCAGTTACCACAGGGACACCGGGGAGCTGTTTTTT. The chain has TRBV6-5 and TRBJ2-2, with D tentatively TRBD1 (6 bases). Trimming removed 2 bases at V and 3 bases at J, with 7 bases between. Germline V gives CDR1 MNHEY, CDR2 SVGAGI. The CDR3 consists of 14 residues.

The chain couples TRBV6-2 or TRBV6-3 to TRBJ1-1, with D uncertain. Germline assignment: CDR1 MNHEY and CDR2 SVGEGT. This CDR3 contains 17 residues. Trimming removed 6 bases from V and 0 bases from J, with 20 bases in between. The CDR3, as DNA: TGTGCCAGCAGCCCTCGGGGATATGGAGGGATGAACACTGAAGCTTTCTTT. Its translation is CASSPRGYGGMNTEAFF.

The genes are TRBV4-1 and TRBJ2-5, with 11 positions matching TRBD2. The germline CDR1 and CDR2 sequences are MGHRA and YSYEKL. The CDR3 is 15 amino acids. V was clipped by 6 bases and J by 1 base; unmatched bases: 4. The CDR3 sequence is CASSRLAGTQETQYF. CDR3 nucleotides: TGCGCCAGCAGTCGACTAGCGGGGACCCAAGAGACCCAGTACTTC.

The chain couples TRBV2 to TRBJ2-2; 10 nucleotides align to TRBD1. V was pared by 9 bases and J by 4 bases, with 8 bases of the junction left unmatched. CDR1 is SNHLY and CDR2 is FYNNEI in the germline V gene. This CDR3 has 15 residues. The CDR3 coding sequence is TGTGCCAGTACCCGGGACAGGGGTTTCACCGGGGAGCTGTTTTTT. Translated, it gives CASTRDRGFTGELFF.

The chain couples TRBV18 to TRBJ2-5, with 12 bases lining up with TRBD1. Per the germline V gene, CDR1 is KGHSH and CDR2 is LQKENI. The CDR3 consists of 18 residues. The junction had 13 bases not matched to a gene; V was cut back by 3 bases and J by 5 bases. CDR3 nucleotide sequence: TGTGCCAGCTCACCCCGGGACAGGGGGCGCGGCGGCGGGGAGACCCAGTACTTC. Its translation is CASSPRDRGRGGGETQYF.

This CDR3 reads CASSRTGYEGYTF. The CDR3 nucleotides are TGTGCCAGCAGCCGGACAGGGTATGAGGGCTACACCTTC. V and J are TRBV3-1 (or the pseudogene TRBV3-2) and TRBJ1-2; 8 bases are a match to TRBD1. The CDR3 extends over 13 amino acids. Germline CDR1 and CDR2: LGHDT and YNNKEL (reference sequence). V gave up 4 bases and J gave up 8 bases; unmatched junction bases: 6.

The chain couples TRBV5-1 to TRBJ1-6; D is undetermined. CDR1 and CDR2 from the germline V gene are SGHRS and YFSETQ. The CDR3 loop spans 18 amino acids. With 4 bases removed from V and 0 bases from J, the gap between germline ends came to 17 bases. CDR3 in DNA: TGCGCCAGCAGCCTGCGGACTCCACAGAGCTCCTATAATTCACCCCTCCACTTT. Translation: CASSLRTPQSSYNSPLHF.

V and J are TRBV18 and TRBJ2-7; a possible D gene is TRBD1 (7 bases). The V and J ends lost 3 bases and 3 bases respectively, with 15 bases between them. This CDR3 has 15 amino acids. The germline gives CDR1 KGHSH, CDR2 LQKENI. The DNA for the CDR3 is TGTGCCAGCTCACCGGGGCAGGGGGGACTCTACGAGCAGTACTTC. It is translated as CASSPGQGGLYEQYF.

This chain connects TRBV11-2 to TRBJ2-1; D is undetermined. Germline V lookup: CDR1 SGHAT, CDR2 FQNNGV. The ends were cut back, 1 base at V and 5 bases at J, with 9 bases in the middle. The CDR3 has 14 amino acids. The CDR3 nucleotides read TGTGCCAGCAGCTTAGCACCCGCAGACAATGAGCAGTTCTTC. The encoded protein is CASSLAPADNEQFF.

The V call is TRBV27, the J call TRBJ1-2; 8 bases fit TRBD1. The CDR3 covers 17 residues. Germline trimming cut 6 bases from V and 4 bases from J; bases unmatched to any gene: 16. Germline loops: CDR1 MNHEY, CDR2 SMNVEV (reference sequence). CDR3 protein: CASRPRTGFGNGYGYTF. DNA of the CDR3: TGTGCCAGCAGGCCCAGGACAGGGTTTGGAAATGGCTATGGCTACACCTTC.

This clone was detected only a few times. The chain has TRBV10-2 and TRBJ2-3; the match to TRBD2 covers 11 bases. This CDR3 region has 17 residues. Per germline, CDR1 WSHSY and CDR2 SAAADI. After removal of 8 bases from V and 0 bases from J, the junction contained 10 bases not matched to a gene. CDR3 DNA: TGCGCCAGCTCGATTAGCGGGGGGGGTCCTAGCACAGATACGCAGTATTTT. As protein: CASSISGGGPSTDTQYF.

The chain combines TRBV10-3 with TRBJ1-1; TRBD1 is a possible D gene (5 bases). The V gene's germline CDR1 is ENHRY and CDR2 SYGVKD. V was shortened by 2 bases and J by 0 bases, with 7 bases between the two germline ends. This CDR3 has 14 amino acids. DNA of the CDR3: TGTGCCATCAGTGAGCAGGGAATGAACACTGAAGCTTTCTTT. Amino acids: CAISEQGMNTEAFF.